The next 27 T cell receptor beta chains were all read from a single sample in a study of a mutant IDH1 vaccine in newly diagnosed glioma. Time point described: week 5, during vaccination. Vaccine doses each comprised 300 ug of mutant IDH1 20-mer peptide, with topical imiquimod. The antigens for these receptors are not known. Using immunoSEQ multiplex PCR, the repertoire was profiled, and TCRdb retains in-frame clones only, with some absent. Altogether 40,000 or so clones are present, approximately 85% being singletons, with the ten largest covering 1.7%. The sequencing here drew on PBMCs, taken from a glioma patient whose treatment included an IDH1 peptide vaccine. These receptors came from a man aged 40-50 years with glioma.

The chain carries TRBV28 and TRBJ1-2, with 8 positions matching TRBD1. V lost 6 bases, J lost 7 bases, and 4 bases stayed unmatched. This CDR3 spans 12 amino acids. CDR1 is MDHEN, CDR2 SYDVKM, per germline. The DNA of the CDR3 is TGTGCCAGCAGGGTGACAGGGGTTGGCTACACCTTC. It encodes CASRVTGVGYTF.

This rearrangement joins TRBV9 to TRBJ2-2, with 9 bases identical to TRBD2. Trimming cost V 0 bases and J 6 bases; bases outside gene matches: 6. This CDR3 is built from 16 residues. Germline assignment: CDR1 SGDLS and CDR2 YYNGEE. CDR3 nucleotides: TGTGCCAGCAGCGTAGGTGGTAGCGGGAGCGCCGGGGAGCTGTTTTTT. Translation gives CASSVGGSGSAGELFF.

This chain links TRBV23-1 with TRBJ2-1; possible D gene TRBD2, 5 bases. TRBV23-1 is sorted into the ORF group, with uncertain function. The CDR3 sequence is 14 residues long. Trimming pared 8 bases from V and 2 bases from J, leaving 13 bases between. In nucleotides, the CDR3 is TGCGCCAGCCTAGGGAGTAACCCCTACAATGAGCAGTTCTTC. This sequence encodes CASLGSNPYNEQFF.

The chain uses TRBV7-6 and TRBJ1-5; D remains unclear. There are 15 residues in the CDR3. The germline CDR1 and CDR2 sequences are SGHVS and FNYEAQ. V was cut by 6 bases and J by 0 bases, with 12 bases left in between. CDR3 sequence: CASRPGPSSNQPQHF. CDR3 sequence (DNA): TGTGCCAGCAGACCCGGACCCTCTAGCAATCAGCCCCAGCATTTT.

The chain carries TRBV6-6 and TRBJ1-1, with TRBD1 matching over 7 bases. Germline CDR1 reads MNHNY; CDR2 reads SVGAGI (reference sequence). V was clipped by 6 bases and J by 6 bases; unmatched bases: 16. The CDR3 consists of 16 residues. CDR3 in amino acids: CASRRSGDSINAEAFF. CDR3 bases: TGTGCCAGCAGGAGATCTGGGGACAGCATTAACGCTGAAGCTTTCTTT.

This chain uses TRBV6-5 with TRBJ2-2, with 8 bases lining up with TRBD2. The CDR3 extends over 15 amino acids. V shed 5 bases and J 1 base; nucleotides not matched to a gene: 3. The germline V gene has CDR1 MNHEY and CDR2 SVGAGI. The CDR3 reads CASSQRGMNTGELFF. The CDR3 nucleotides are TGTGCCAGCAGTCAGCGGGGGATGAACACCGGGGAGCTGTTTTTT.

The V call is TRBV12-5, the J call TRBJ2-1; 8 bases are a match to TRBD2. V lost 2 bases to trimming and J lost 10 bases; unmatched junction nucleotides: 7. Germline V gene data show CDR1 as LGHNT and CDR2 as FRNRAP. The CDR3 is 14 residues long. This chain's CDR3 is CASGLSGSLGEQFF. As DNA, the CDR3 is TGTGCTAGTGGTTTGAGCGGGAGCCTAGGAGAGCAGTTCTTC.

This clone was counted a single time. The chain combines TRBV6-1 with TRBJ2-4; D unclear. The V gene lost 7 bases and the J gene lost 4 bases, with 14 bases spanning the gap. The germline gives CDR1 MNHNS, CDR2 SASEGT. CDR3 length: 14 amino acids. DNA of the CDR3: TGTGCCAGCAATACTGACGCCCTAAAAAACATTCAGTACTTC. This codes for CASNTDALKNIQYF.

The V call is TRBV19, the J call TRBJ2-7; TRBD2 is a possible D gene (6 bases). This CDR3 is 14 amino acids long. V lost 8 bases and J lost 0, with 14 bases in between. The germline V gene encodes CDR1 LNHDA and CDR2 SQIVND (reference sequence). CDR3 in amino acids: CASSQRAPSYEQYF. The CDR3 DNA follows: TGTGCCAGTTCACAGCGGGCACCCTCCTACGAGCAGTACTTC.

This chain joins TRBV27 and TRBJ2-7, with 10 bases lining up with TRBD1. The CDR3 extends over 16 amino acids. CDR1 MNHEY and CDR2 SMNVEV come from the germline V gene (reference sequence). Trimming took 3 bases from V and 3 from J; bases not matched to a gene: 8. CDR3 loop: CASSFGTGAANYEQYF. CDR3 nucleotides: TGTGCCAGCAGTTTCGGGACAGGGGCCGCGAACTACGAGCAGTACTTC.

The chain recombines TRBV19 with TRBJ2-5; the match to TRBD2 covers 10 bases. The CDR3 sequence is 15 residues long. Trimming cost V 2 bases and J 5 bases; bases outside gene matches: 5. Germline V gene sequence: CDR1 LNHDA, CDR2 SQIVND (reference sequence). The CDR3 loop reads CASSIPAGGEETQYF. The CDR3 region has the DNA TGTGCCAGTAGTATACCAGCGGGAGGGGAGGAGACCCAGTACTTC.

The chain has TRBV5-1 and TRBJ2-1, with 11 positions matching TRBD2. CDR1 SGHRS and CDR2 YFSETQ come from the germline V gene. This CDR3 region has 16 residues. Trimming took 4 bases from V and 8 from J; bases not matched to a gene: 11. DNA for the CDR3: TGCGCCAGCAGCGCAGATCTAGCGGGAGGACCGGATGAGCAGTTCTTC. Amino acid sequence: CASSADLAGGPDEQFF. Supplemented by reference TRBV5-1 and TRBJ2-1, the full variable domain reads KAGVTQTPRYLIKTRGQQVTLSCSPISGHRSVSWYQQTPGQGLQFLFEYFSETQRNKGNFPGRFSGRQFSNSRSEMNVSTLELGDSALYLCASSADLAGGPDEQFFGPGTRLTVL.

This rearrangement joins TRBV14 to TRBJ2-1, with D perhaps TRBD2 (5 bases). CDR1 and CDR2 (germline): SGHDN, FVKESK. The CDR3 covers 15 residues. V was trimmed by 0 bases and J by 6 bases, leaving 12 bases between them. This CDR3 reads CASSQELGVINEQFF. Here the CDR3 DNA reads TGTGCCAGCAGCCAAGAGTTGGGAGTTATCAATGAGCAGTTCTTC.

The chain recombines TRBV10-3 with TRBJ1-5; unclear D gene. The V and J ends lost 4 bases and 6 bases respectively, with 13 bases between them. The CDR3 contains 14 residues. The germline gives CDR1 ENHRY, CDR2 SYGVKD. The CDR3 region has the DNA TGTGCCATCAGTGTGGCGGAAGATGGTCAGCCCCAGCATTTT. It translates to CAISVAEDGQPQHF.

CDR3 residues: CARALRGEGDYGYTF. CDR3 in DNA: TGCGCCAGAGCCCTACGTGGCGAAGGGGACTATGGCTACACCTTC. The rearrangement joins TRBV10-1 to TRBJ1-2; TRBD1 might be the D (5 bases). The CDR3 totals 15 residues. CDR1 is WNHNN and CDR2 is SYGVQD in the germline V gene (reference sequence). V lost 9 bases and J lost 3, with 20 bases in between.

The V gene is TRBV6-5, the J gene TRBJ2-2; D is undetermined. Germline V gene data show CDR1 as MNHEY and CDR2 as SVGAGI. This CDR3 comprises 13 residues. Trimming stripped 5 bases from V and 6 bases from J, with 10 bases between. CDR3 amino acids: CASSVLRAGELFF. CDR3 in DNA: TGTGCCAGCAGTGTCCTCCGGGCCGGGGAGCTGTTTTTT.

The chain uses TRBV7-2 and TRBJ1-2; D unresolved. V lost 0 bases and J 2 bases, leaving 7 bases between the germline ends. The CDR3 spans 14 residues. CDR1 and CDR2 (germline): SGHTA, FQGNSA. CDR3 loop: CASSLATANYGYTF. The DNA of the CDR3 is TGTGCCAGCAGCTTAGCCACAGCGAACTATGGCTACACCTTC. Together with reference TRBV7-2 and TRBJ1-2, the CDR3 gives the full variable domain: GAGVSQSPSNKVTEKGKDVELRCDPISGHTALYWYRQSLGQGLEFLIYFQGNSAPDKSGLPSDRFSAERTGGSVSTLTIQRTQQEDSAVYLCASSLATANYGYTFGSGTRLTVV.

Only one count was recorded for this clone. The DNA for the CDR3 is TGTGCCAGCAGTTTCGGGGACACTTATGGCTACACCTTC. It is translated as CASSFGDTYGYTF. The rearrangement uses TRBV27 and TRBJ1-2; D perhaps matches TRBD1 (6 bases). The V gene's germline CDR1 is MNHEY and CDR2 SMNVEV (reference sequence). This CDR3 is 13 amino acids long. Deletions cut 3 bases from V and 5 bases from J, with 10 bases between.

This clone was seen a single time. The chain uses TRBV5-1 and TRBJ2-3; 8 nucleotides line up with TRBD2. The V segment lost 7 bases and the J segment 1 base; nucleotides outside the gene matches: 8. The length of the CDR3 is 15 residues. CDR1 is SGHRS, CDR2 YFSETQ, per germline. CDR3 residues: CASGQASGRTDTQYF. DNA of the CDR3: TGCGCCAGCGGACAAGCTAGCGGGCGCACAGATACGCAGTATTTT.

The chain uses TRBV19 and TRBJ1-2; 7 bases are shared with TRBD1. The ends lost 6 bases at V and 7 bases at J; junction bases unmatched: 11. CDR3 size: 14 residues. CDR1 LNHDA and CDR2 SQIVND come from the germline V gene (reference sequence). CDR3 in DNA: TGTGCCAGTAGGCCACCCGGGGGGACAGCTGGCTACACCTTC. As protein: CASRPPGGTAGYTF.

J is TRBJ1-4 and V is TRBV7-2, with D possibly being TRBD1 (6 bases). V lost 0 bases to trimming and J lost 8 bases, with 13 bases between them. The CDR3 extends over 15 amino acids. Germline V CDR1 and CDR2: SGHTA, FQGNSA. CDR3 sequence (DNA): TGTGCCAGCAGCTTAGCGGGCAGGGGACGAGAAAAACTGTTTTTT. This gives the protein CASSLAGRGREKLFF.

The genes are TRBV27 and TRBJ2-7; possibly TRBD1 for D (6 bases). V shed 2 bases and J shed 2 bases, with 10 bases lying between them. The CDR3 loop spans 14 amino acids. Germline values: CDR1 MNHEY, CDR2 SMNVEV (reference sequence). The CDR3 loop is CASSLPGATYEQYF. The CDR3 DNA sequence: TGTGCCAGCAGTTTACCAGGGGCCACCTACGAGCAGTACTTC.

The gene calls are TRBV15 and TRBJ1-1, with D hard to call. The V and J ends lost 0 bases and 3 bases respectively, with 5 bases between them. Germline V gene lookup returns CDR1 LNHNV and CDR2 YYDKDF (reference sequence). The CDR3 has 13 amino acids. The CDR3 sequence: CATSRDGDTEAFF. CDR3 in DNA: TGTGCCACCAGCAGAGATGGGGACACTGAAGCTTTCTTT.

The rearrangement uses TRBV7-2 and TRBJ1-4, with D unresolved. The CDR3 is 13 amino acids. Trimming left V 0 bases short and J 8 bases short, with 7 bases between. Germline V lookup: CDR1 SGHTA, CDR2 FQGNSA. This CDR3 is CASSLAGMEKLFF. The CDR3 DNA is TGTGCCAGCAGCTTAGCGGGGATGGAAAAACTGTTTTTT.

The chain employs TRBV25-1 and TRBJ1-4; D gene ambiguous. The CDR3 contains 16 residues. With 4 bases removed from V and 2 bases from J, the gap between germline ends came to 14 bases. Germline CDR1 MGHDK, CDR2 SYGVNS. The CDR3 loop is CASSVPGRTTNEKLFF. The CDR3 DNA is TGTGCCAGCAGTGTCCCTGGGAGAACGACTAATGAAAAACTGTTTTTT.

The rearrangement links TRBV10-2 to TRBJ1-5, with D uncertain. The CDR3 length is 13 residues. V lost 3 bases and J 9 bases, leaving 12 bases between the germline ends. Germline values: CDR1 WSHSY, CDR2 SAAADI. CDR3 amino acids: CASSEDGLRPQHF. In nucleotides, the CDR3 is TGCGCCAGCAGTGAAGATGGTTTGCGGCCCCAGCATTTT.

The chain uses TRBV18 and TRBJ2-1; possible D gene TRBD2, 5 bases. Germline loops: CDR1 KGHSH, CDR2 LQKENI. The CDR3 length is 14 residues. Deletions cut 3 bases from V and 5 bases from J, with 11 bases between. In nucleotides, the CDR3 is TGTGCCAGCTCACCCCGAGGGCAGCACAATGAGCAGTTCTTC. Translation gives CASSPRGQHNEQFF.